The 5 T cell receptor beta chains given below trace back to one sample, sequenced in a study of cytomegalovirus exposure and HLA in healthy donors. In the PCR, 60 Vbeta and 13 Jbeta primers were used. Generated by immunoSEQ multiplex PCR, the TCRdb table keeps only in-frame clones and is missing some. The sample yields about 170,000 clones, roughly 73% seen once. The sample consisted of PBMCs. The receptors here all came from a female donor in good health and CMV-seronegative.

J is TRBJ1-1 and V is TRBV10-3, with no clear D. The V end lost 3 bases, the J end lost 8 bases, and 7 bases lay between the germline ends. The germline CDR1 and CDR2 sequences are ENHRY and SYGVKD. The CDR3 covers 11 residues. The CDR3 spells CAISDRREAFF. The CDR3 DNA reads as TGTGCCATCAGTGACAGGAGGGAAGCTTTCTTT.

The chain links TRBV11-3 to TRBJ2-2; D remains unclear. CDR1 is SGHNT and CDR2 is YENEEA in the germline V gene. This CDR3 spans 15 amino acids. Trimming removed 4 bases from V and 0 bases from J, with 9 bases in between. CDR3 protein: CASSSRQTNTGELFF. CDR3 in DNA: TGTGCCAGCAGCTCGAGACAAACGAACACCGGGGAGCTGTTTTTT.

This chain joins TRBV5-6 and TRBJ2-3, with 7 bases that match TRBD2. J was trimmed by 6 bases and V by 1 base; bases with no gene match: 5. The CDR3 runs 14 residues. Germline CDR1 reads SGHDT; CDR2 reads YYEEEE. CDR3 nucleotide sequence: TGTGCCAGCAGCTTGCTAGCGGAGAGGGATACGCAGTATTTT. Residues: CASSLLAERDTQYF. Combining the CDR3 with reference TRBV5-6 and TRBJ2-3 gives the whole variable domain DAGVTQSPTHLIKTRGQQVTLRCSPKSGHDTVSWYQQALGQGPQFIFQYYEEEERQRGNFPDRFSGHQFPNYSSELNVNALLLGDSALYLCASSLLAERDTQYFGPGTRLTVL.

The rearrangement uses TRBV2 and TRBJ1-1, with TRBD1 matching over 8 bases. Looked up from germline, CDR1 is SNHLY and CDR2 is FYNNEI. The CDR3 is 14 residues long. V trimming: 6 bases; J trimming: 7 bases; junction bases outside the gene matches: 10. The DNA for the CDR3 is TGTGCCAGCAGCTCGGACAGGGTCCGCCATGAAGCTTTCTTT. Its protein is CASSSDRVRHEAFF.

The rearrangement uses TRBV7-6 and TRBJ2-1; the match to TRBD2 covers 10 bases. Per the germline V gene, CDR1 is SGHVS and CDR2 is FNYEAQ. With 5 bases clipped from V and 8 bases from J, the junction kept 9 bases outside the gene matches. This CDR3 region has 15 residues. Here the CDR3 DNA reads TGTGCCAGCAGCAGGAGCGGGGGGGCCACGCATGAGCAGTTCTTC. Protein product: CASSRSGGATHEQFF.